This note documents a single T cell receptor beta chain sequence. The antigen it binds to is not known. One base away there is no much larger clone; base qualities are not given. What the time point label conveys for this sample: cycle 1 day 1 (C1D1), immediately before nivolumab initiation. Every trial patient had relapsed after autologous stem cell transplantation, and cohorts A, B and C differed in prior brentuximab vedotin exposure. The trial cohort comprised around 60 patients with relapsed/refractory classical Hodgkin lymphoma whose best overall responses were complete response, partial response or progressive disease. In the multi-cohort phase II CheckMate 205 trial, trial patients received single-agent nivolumab. Best overall response was determined by an independent review committee according to the 2007 International Working Group response criteria. Trial PBMCs were obtained immediately prior to nivolumab initiation (C1D1) and on therapy at cycle 2 day 1 and cycle 4 day 1. After peripheral blood was drawn into 8 mL Vacutainer Cell Preparation Tubes, PBMCs were isolated by centrifugation and then cryopreserved.

This entry belongs to a study of PD-1 blockade in classical Hodgkin lymphoma (dated by TCRdb to the early 2020s). As for the study more broadly: Nivolumab dosing was 3 mg/kg intravenously every 2 weeks, continuing until either disease progression or unacceptable toxicity. To define a peripheral blood immune signature of response to PD-1 blockade in classical Hodgkin lymphoma, the study combined TCR beta sequencing with CyTOF. Overall study outcomes, separate from this receptor: Baseline diversity similar to that of newly diagnosed patients was observed in trial patients achieving complete response, whereas significantly lower diversity was observed in partial responders and progressors. Lower diversity was seen in patients whose nivolumab began less than 1 year after ASCT, and these patients were left out of later analyses so that immune reconstitution would not confound the results. Baseline TCR diversity was reported as lower in newly diagnosed patients than in healthy donors, and lower still in relapsed/refractory patients. CD4+ but not CD8+ TCR diversity rose significantly by C4D1 (p=0.0027 vs p=0.16), most apparent in complete responders (p=0.02). Only a single clinical trial cohort was studied, and what caused the repertoire differences, possibly disease activity or prior therapy, remained undefined.

Genomic DNA was isolated using the Qiagen DNeasy kit from unsorted PBMCs as well as from negatively selected CD4+ and CD8+ fractions. Using primers that anneal to V and J segments, immunoSEQ multiplex PCR amplified the TCR beta CDR3 regions. A synthetic immune receptor repertoire was used to minimize amplification bias, and remaining bias was computationally removed after sequencing. Under the source paper's analysis protocol: Custom Python scripts were used to quantify repertoire diversity as the Shannon entropy index. The unsorted, CD4+ and CD8+ repertoires were each analyzed separately, with the exception of combined analyses, where CD4+ and CD8+ sequences were merged in silico. Clonal expansion was defined as a frequency increase of at least 2-fold after treatment compared with C1D1, and clones undetected at baseline were assigned a pseudocount of 0.5. Clones with 0 or 1 copy at C1D1 were classified as singleton clones, and clones with 2 or more copies were classified as non-singleton clones. By matching protein sequences in sorted samples from the same patient, clones expanded in unsorted samples were annotated as CD4+, CD8+ or unknown. Wilcoxon tests were applied to paired samples to test diversity changes from C1D1 to C4D1. TCRdb retrieved this table from immuneACCESS and kept in-frame rearrangements only. Not all clones are present; in checked studies, unresolved V genes account for under half, and no reason is known for the remainder. V and J calls and clone size are those listed in that table; D and trimming were worked out from the DNA. The sample table lists approximately 100,000 clones, roughly 89% of them with a count of one. The top ten clones comprise about 2.8% of the sample.

The CDR3, cysteine through phenylalanine, is 14 amino acids long. Left in the record is the CDR3 DNA by itself, 42 bases read in frame from the first base. From the germline V gene, CDR1 is SGHTA and CDR2 is FQGTGA. Trimming costs V 3 bases and J 5 bases, and their ends lie 11 bases apart. The TCR comes from a human donor with classical Hodgkin lymphoma. Rearrangement joined TRBV7-3 to TRBJ2-4; the D region possibly corresponds to TRBD1 (6 bases align). The specimen comprised peripheral blood mononuclear cells (PBMCs), sampled at baseline. The DNA sequence is TGTGCCAGCAGCTTTAACGCAGGGGAAAACATTCAGTACTTC. This sequence encodes CASSFNAGENIQYF.